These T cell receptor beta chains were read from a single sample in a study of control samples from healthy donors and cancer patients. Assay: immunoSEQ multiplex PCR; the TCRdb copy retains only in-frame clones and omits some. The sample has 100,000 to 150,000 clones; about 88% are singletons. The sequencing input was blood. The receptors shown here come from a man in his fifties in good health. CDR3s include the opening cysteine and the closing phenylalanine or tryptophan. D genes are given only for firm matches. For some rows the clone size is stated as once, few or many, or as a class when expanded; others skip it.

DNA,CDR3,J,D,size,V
TGTGCCAGCAGCTTAGGCCAGGGGATACCCCTCCACTTT,CASSLGQGIPLHF,TRBJ1-6,-,-,TRBV13
TGTGCCAGCAGCGTCCGGGACAGGGGGTCCGACGAGCAGTACTTC,CASSVRDRGSDEQYF,TRBJ2-7,TRBD1,-,TRBV6-5
TGCGCCAGCAGCCGAATTGTGGGGTTAGCCAAAAACATTCAGTACTTC,CASSRIVGLAKNIQYF,TRBJ2-4,-,-,TRBV4-1
TGTGCCAGCAATGGGGCCAGCTTATCTGGAAACACCATATATTTT,CASNGASLSGNTIYF,TRBJ1-3,-,once,TRBV28
TGTGCCAGCAGCGTAGCAACAGCGAGGGACTACGAGCAGTACTTC,CASSVATARDYEQYF,TRBJ2-7,-,-,TRBV9
TGTGCCAGCTCACTCGGACAGAAGTACGAGCAGTACTTC,CASSLGQKYEQYF,TRBJ2-7,-,-,TRBV18
TGTGCCAGCCCAGGGTCCCAAGACATTCAGTACTTC,CASPGSQDIQYF,TRBJ2-4,-,-,TRBV18
TGTGCCAGCAGCCACTATGAAGGGGGACGAATCATGAACACTGAAGCTTTCTTT,CASSHYEGGRIMNTEAFF,TRBJ1-1,-,-,TRBV14
TGTGCCAGCAGCCTCGGACAGGGGGGACGCTCCTACGAGCAGTACTTC,CASSLGQGGRSYEQYF,TRBJ2-7,TRBD1,-,TRBV7-9
TGTGCCAGCAGCCAAGATAGCCAGCAGTTGGAGCGAGAGACCCAGTACTTC,CASSQDSQQLERETQYF,TRBJ2-5,-,-,TRBV4-2
TGCGCCAGCAGCCAAACCGGCGGGGGGGGGACCCAGTACTTC,CASSQTGGGGTQYF,TRBJ2-5,TRBD2,few,TRBV4-1
TGCAGCGTTGTTCGAGAGACCCAGTACTTC,CSVVRETQYF,TRBJ2-5,-,-,TRBV29-1
TGCAGCGTTGAGGCAGGGTTCACCGGGGAGCTGTTTTTT,CSVEAGFTGELFF,TRBJ2-2,-,-,TRBV29-1
TGTGCCAGCAGCGTAGGAATGTATGCACCGGAAGAGCTGTTTTTT,CASSVGMYAPEELFF,TRBJ2-2,-,once,TRBV9
TGTGCCAGCAGTTACTCGCGGCATGCGGGGGGCCGCACAGATACGCAGTATTTT,CASSYSRHAGGRTDTQYF,TRBJ2-3,TRBD2,-,TRBV6-2/TRBV6-3
TGTGCCAGCAGCCCGGGGAGGGATGCCAATGAGCAGTTCTTC,CASSPGRDANEQFF,TRBJ2-1,TRBD2,-,TRBV3-1/TRBV3-2
TGTGCCAGCAGTTACTCGAGCGGCAGCTACGAGCAGTACTTC,CASSYSSGSYEQYF,TRBJ2-7,-,-,TRBV6-6
TGTGCCAGCAGCGTCCGGGACAGAAACAATGAGCAGTTCTTC,CASSVRDRNNEQFF,TRBJ2-1,TRBD1,-,TRBV7-8
TGTGCCAGCTCGCTAACGGGGGATTTTGATTCACCCCTCCACTTT,CASSLTGDFDSPLHF,TRBJ1-6,-,-,TRBV18
TGTGCCTGGAGTCGGGGGGGCCTTTTCCACTTAGGCTTC,CAWSRGGLFHLGF,TRBJ2-4,TRBD2,once,TRBV30
TGTGCCAGCAGCCAAGGGAGGGTTTCGAAAGAGACCCAGTACTTC,CASSQGRVSKETQYF,TRBJ2-5,-,-,TRBV14
TGTGCCAGCACCCGGTCCTACGAGCAGTACTTC,CASTRSYEQYF,TRBJ2-7,-,-,TRBV6-5
TGCAGCGTTGAGGAGGCCCGGGGCAGGGTAGGCACCGGGGAGCTGTTTTTT,CSVEEARGRVGTGELFF,TRBJ2-2,-,-,TRBV29-1
TGCAGCGTTGAGGGCAGGGGAGTCGCCGGGGAGCTGTTTTTT,CSVEGRGVAGELFF,TRBJ2-2,-,-,TRBV29-1
TGTGCCAGCAGCTTAGTAATTGGACAGGGGATTACAAACATTCAGTACTTC,CASSLVIGQGITNIQYF,TRBJ2-4,TRBD1,-,TRBV13
TGTGCCAGCAGCACCCTAGCGGGGGGATCGGATACGCAGTATTTT,CASSTLAGGSDTQYF,TRBJ2-3,TRBD2,-,TRBV3-1/TRBV3-2
TGCAGCGCCGAAACGGGACAGGTTGGCAATGAGCAGTTCTTC,CSAETGQVGNEQFF,TRBJ2-1,TRBD1,-,TRBV29-1
TGTGCCAGCAGTCTCAGGGTAGGAGTCTCGGGTTGGTCCGGGGAGCTGTTTTTT,CASSLRVGVSGWSGELFF,TRBJ2-2,-,-,TRBV28
TGTGCCAGTAGTGCCCGGACAGGGTTTCAGCCCCAGCATTTT,CASSARTGFQPQHF,TRBJ1-5,TRBD1,-,TRBV19
TGTGCCACCGGATCTACGAGCTCCTACGAGCAGTACTTC,CATGSTSSYEQYF,TRBJ2-7,-,-,TRBV24-1
TGTGCCAGTGGGACAGGGTCCGCGTACACTGAAGCTTTCTTT,CASGTGSAYTEAFF,TRBJ1-1,TRBD1,-,TRBV19
TGTGCCAGTAGTATTCCGGGAGCGGGGCAAGAGACCCAGTACTTC,CASSIPGAGQETQYF,TRBJ2-5,TRBD2,-,TRBV19
TGTGCCAGCAGCCAAGATCTCTCCGGGGTTTACACAGATACGCAGTATTTT,CASSQDLSGVYTDTQYF,TRBJ2-3,-,once,TRBV3-1/TRBV3-2
TGTGCCAGCCCCAAGGGGCCAGCCGGTGGGACTGGAAACACCATATATTTT,CASPKGPAGGTGNTIYF,TRBJ1-3,-,few,TRBV21-1
TGTGCCAGCAGCGTAGGCAGGGGGGAGTGGTCCTACAATGAGCAGTTCTTC,CASSVGRGEWSYNEQFF,TRBJ2-1,-,-,TRBV9
TGTGCCTGGGACAGGGGGGCATCCTACGAGCAGTACTTC,CAWDRGASYEQYF,TRBJ2-7,TRBD1,few,TRBV30
TGTGCCACCCAAAGGGTGGGGGTTCAAGAGACCCAGTACTTC,CATQRVGVQETQYF,TRBJ2-5,-,-,TRBV7-2
TGTGCCAGCAGCCCTTTACGGGGCCAAGCTTTCTTT,CASSPLRGQAFF,TRBJ1-1,-,-,TRBV28
TGCGCCAGCAGTTCATCGTTCACAGGACAGTTCCTTAAGCAGTACTTC,CASSSSFTGQFLKQYF,TRBJ2-7,-,-,TRBV5-1
TGTGCCAGCAGCGGACGCAGGGAACGGGATGGCTACACCTTC,CASSGRRERDGYTF,TRBJ1-2,-,-,TRBV9
TGTGCCAGCAGCCCTACGGGGGGGCGGGACACAGATACGCAGTATTTT,CASSPTGGRDTDTQYF,TRBJ2-3,TRBD2,-,TRBV5-4
TGTGCCAGCAGTGAGGCGGGAGACTACTATGGCTACACCTTC,CASSEAGDYYGYTF,TRBJ1-2,-,-,TRBV2
TGTGCCAGCTCCACCCCAGGGACTGGAAACACCATATATTTT,CASSTPGTGNTIYF,TRBJ1-3,-,-,TRBV3-1/TRBV3-2
TGTGCCAGCAGAACCGGGACCAGGGAAGAAAAACTGTTTTTT,CASRTGTREEKLFF,TRBJ1-4,-,-,TRBV28
TGTGCCAGCAGCCCCCGCAAGCGGCTAGCGGGGACTGAGCAGTTCTTC,CASSPRKRLAGTEQFF,TRBJ2-1,TRBD2,-,TRBV3-1/TRBV3-2
TGTGCCAGCAGCCCCCGGAGCGAAGAGACCCAGTACTTC,CASSPRSEETQYF,TRBJ2-5,-,-,TRBV7-9
TGTGCCAGCAGCTTATACGGGACTAGCGGGGGTACTAGCACAGATACGCAGTATTTT,CASSLYGTSGGTSTDTQYF,TRBJ2-3,TRBD2,-,TRBV9
TGCGCCAGCAGCCCACTCCCAACCGGGACTAGCGGGGGGGCCTTTTACAATGAGCAGTTCTTC,CASSPLPTGTSGGAFYNEQFF,TRBJ2-1,TRBD2,few,TRBV5-1
TGCAGCGTTGATGGCCGGGGTGCCTTCCTCTACAATGAGCAGTTCTTC,CSVDGRGAFLYNEQFF,TRBJ2-1,-,-,TRBV29-1